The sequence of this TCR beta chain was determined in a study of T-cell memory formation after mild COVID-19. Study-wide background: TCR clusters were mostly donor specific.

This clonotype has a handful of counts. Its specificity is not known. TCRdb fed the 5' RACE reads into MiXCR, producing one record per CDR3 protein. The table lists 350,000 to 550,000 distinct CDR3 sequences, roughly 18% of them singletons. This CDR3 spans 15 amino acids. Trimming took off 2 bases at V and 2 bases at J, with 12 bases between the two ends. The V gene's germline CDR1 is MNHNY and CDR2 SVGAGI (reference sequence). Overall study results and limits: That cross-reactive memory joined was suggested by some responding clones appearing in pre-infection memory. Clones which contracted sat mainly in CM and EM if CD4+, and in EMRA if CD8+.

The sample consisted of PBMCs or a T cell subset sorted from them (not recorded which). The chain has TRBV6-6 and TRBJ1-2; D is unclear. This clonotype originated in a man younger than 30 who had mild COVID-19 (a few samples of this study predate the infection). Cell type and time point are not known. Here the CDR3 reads CASSYSGDGNYGYTF. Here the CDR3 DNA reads TGTGCCAGCAGTTACAGCGGGGATGGAAACTATGGCTACACCTTC.